Below are 6 T cell receptor beta chains sequenced from a single sample in a study of PD-L1 blockade in urothelial cancer. This table comes from immunoSEQ multiplex PCR, and its TCRdb copy is limited to in-frame clones, with some not included. The sample carries 70,000 or so clones, less than 90% recorded once. The source was PBMCs, collected around atezolizumab (anti-PD-L1) treatment. These receptors were collected from a man in his 60s with urothelial cancer.

The rearrangement links TRBV5-1 to TRBJ1-2; D gene uncertain. From germline, CDR1 is SGHRS and CDR2 YFSETQ. This CDR3 is built from 13 residues. Trimming took off 2 bases at V and 1 base at J, with 6 bases between the two ends. The CDR3 nucleotides read TGCGCCAGCAGCTTTGTAGTTAACTATGGCTACACCTTC. Translating gives CASSFVVNYGYTF.

Comment on this clone: Other DNA sequences in this sample translate to the same CDR3. The chain combines TRBV6-1 with TRBJ1-1; tentatively, D is TRBD1 (6 bases). In germline, CDR1 is MNHNS, CDR2 SASEGT. The V and J ends lost 6 bases and 0 bases respectively, with 11 bases between them. The CDR3 has 14 residues. The CDR3 sequence is CASRDRSLNTEAFF. CDR3 nucleotides: TGTGCCAGCAGAGACAGGTCGTTGAACACTGAAGCTTTCTTT.

The chain joins TRBV5-6 to TRBJ2-2; TRBD1 agrees at 8 bases. This CDR3 contains 16 residues. The V and J ends lost 3 bases and 0 bases, in that order; junction bases with no gene match: 4. The germline CDR1 and CDR2 sequences are SGHDT and YYEEEE. CDR3 protein: CASSSGTGANTGELFF. Written as DNA, the CDR3 is TGTGCCAGCAGCTCCGGGACAGGAGCGAACACCGGGGAGCTGTTTTTT. Variable domain in full (rest from reference TRBV5-6 and TRBJ2-2): DAGVTQSPTHLIKTRGQQVTLRCSPKSGHDTVSWYQQALGQGPQFIFQYYEEEERQRGNFPDRFSGHQFPNYSSELNVNALLLGDSALYLCASSSGTGANTGELFFGEGSRLTVL.

The rearrangement links TRBV11-3 to TRBJ2-7, with 10 bases matching TRBD2. The ends lost 5 bases at V and 2 bases at J; junction bases unmatched: 6. Germline V lookup: CDR1 SGHNT, CDR2 YENEEA. There are 15 residues in the CDR3. CDR3 bases: TGTGCCAGCAGCGAACACAGCGGGGGGGCCTACGAGCAGTACTTC. This encodes CASSEHSGGAYEQYF.

The V call is TRBV19, the J call TRBJ2-1; 11 nucleotides match TRBD2. Per germline, CDR1 LNHDA and CDR2 SQIVND (reference sequence). V was pared by 5 bases and J by 5 bases, with 5 bases of the junction left unmatched. This CDR3 region has 15 residues. CDR3 residues: CASSPLAGGNNEQFF. CDR3 in DNA: TGTGCCAGTAGTCCTCTAGCGGGGGGAAACAATGAGCAGTTCTTC.

This clone was picked up a small number of times. This rearrangement joins TRBV30 to TRBJ2-6; 7 bases line up with TRBD1. J gave up 8 bases and V 5 bases, and 3 bases lay outside the gene matches. The CDR3 totals 12 residues. Per germline, CDR1 GTSNPN and CDR2 SVGIG (reference sequence). The CDR3 DNA sequence: TGTGCCTGGCGGACAGGCCCCAACGTCCTGACTTTC. This codes for CAWRTGPNVLTF.